Sequencing of this TCR beta chain was carried out in a study of Ad26.COV2.S vaccination and SARS-CoV-2 variants. The treatment here: some 20 received Ad26.COV2.S at low or high dose, single or two shots; 5 received placebo; per-sample allocation not given. Vaccine and placebo recipients were sampled on day 63 after the first injection. This CDR3 spans 15 amino acids. CDR1 is LNHDA and CDR2 is SQIVND in the germline V gene (reference sequence). Between the trimmed V and J ends, which lost 6 bases and 2 bases, there was a span of 16 bases. Produced via immunoSEQ multiplex PCR; TCRdb's table is partial and in-frame only. The sample lists fewer than 400,000 clones; approximately 86% were seen once.

The V call is TRBV19, the J call TRBJ1-1; possible D gene TRBD1, 5 bases. Sample: peripheral blood, taken in a trial of Ad26.COV2.S vaccine versus placebo. The sequence was obtained from a person between 18 and 65 years old who received the Ad26.COV2.S COVID-19 vaccine or a placebo. The CDR3 DNA reads as TGTGCCAGTAGCCGAGGGGACCAGGTAAACACTGAAGCTTTCTTT. It encodes CASSRGDQVNTEAFF. The complete variable domain, with remaining parts taken from reference TRBV19 and TRBJ1-1, reads DGGITQSPKYLFRKEGQNVTLSCEQNLNHDAMYWYRQDPGQGLRLIYYSQIVNDFQKGDIAEGYSVSREKKESFPLTVTSAQKNPTAFYLCASSRGDQVNTEAFFGQGTRLTVV.